The 13 T cell receptor beta chains below come from one sample, sequenced in a study of blood T cell repertoires in COVID-19 (dated by TCRdb to the early 2020s). Library generation was performed with the immunoSEQ multiplex PCR assay. TCRdb provides this immuneACCESS table in a form limited to in-frame rearrangements. Some clones are lacking; in checked studies, under half of them reflect an unresolved V gene, and why the rest are absent is not known. Present in this sample are under 150,000 clones, more than 70% of which were seen just once. Of the sample, under 2.5% is held by the ten largest clones. Sequencing was done on a sample of peripheral blood. The origin of the receptors is a man in his sixties or seventies with acute or convalescent COVID-19.

V is TRBV3-1 (or the pseudogene TRBV3-2) and J is TRBJ1-2, with a possible D match to TRBD1 (5 bases). The CDR3 loop spans 13 amino acids. Per germline, CDR1 LGHDT and CDR2 YNNKEL (reference sequence). Trimming left V 1 base short and J 6 bases short, with 9 bases between. In DNA, the CDR3 is TGTGCCAGCAGCCAAGCTTCCAGGGATGGCTACACCTTC. Its protein is CASSQASRDGYTF.

This clone was counted a few times. The chain is built from TRBV9 and TRBJ1-1, with a weak D call TRBD1 (5 bases). The CDR3 contains 18 residues. V was pared by 0 bases and J by 7 bases, with 25 bases between. Germline V gene sequence: CDR1 SGDLS, CDR2 YYNGEE. CDR3 coding DNA: TGTGCCAGCAGCGTAGGTCGCGGAAGGGGAATTGGCCGGTTTGAAGCTTTCTTT. Translated, it gives CASSVGRGRGIGRFEAFF.

J is TRBJ1-5 and V is TRBV6-4, with a weak D call TRBD1 (6 bases). Trimming shortened V by 7 bases and J by 2 bases, and 12 bases separated the two germline ends. This CDR3 has 14 residues. Germline loops: CDR1 MRHNA, CDR2 SNTAGT. The CDR3 nucleotides are TGTGCCAGCATCAGATCAGGGGGCAATCAGCCCCAGCATTTT. As protein: CASIRSGGNQPQHF.

The chain links TRBV6-5 to TRBJ2-7, with TRBD2 matching 13 bases. V shed 6 bases, J shed 3 bases, and the junction held 5 bases outside the gene matches. The CDR3 has 15 amino acids. Germline lookup yields CDR1 MNHEY and CDR2 SVGAGI. CDR3 amino acids: CASSALAGGLYEQYF. The CDR3 region has the DNA TGTGCCAGCAGCGCACTAGCGGGGGGGCTCTACGAGCAGTACTTC.

The genes are TRBV28 and TRBJ1-4; 10 bases agree with TRBD1. The CDR3 sequence is 14 residues long. The V gene's germline CDR1 is MDHEN and CDR2 SYDVKM. After removal of 5 bases from V and 8 bases from J, the junction contained 5 bases not matched to a gene. The CDR3 here is CASSLGTGVEKLFF. In DNA form, the CDR3 reads TGTGCCAGCAGTCTGGGGACAGGGGTCGAAAAACTGTTTTTT.

The rearrangement joins TRBV20-1 to TRBJ2-1; D ambiguous. V gave up 5 bases and J gave up 8 bases, with 10 bases separating them. Germline lookup yields CDR1 DFQATT and CDR2 SNEGSKA (reference sequence). This CDR3 spans 11 amino acids. The CDR3 loop is CSALEYHEQFF. The CDR3 coding sequence is TGCAGTGCTCTAGAATACCATGAGCAGTTCTTC.

V and J are TRBV6-6 and TRBJ1-4; D remains ambiguous. Deletions cut 8 bases from V and 0 bases from J, with 13 bases between. The CDR3 loop spans 15 amino acids. Germline V gene data show CDR1 as MNHNY and CDR2 as SVGAGI (reference sequence). In DNA, the CDR3 is TGTGCCAGCTTTGCCGCGGGTTCAACTAATGAAAAACTGTTTTTT. Translating gives CASFAAGSTNEKLFF.

V is TRBV10-2 and J is TRBJ2-5; TRBD1 might be the D (5 bases). The CDR3 runs 14 residues. Trimming took off 6 bases at V and 0 bases at J, with 11 bases between the two ends. Germline V gene sequence: CDR1 WSHSY, CDR2 SAAADI. The CDR3 loop reads CASRGVPHQETQYF. Written as DNA, the CDR3 is TGCGCCAGCAGAGGGGTTCCACACCAAGAGACCCAGTACTTC.

V is TRBV5-5 and J is TRBJ1-5; no firm D call. This CDR3 region has 13 residues. The germline V and J ends were trimmed by 2 bases and 3 bases, with 6 bases remaining between them. CDR1 and CDR2 (germline): SGHKS, YYEKEE (reference sequence). As DNA, the CDR3 is TGTGCCAGCAGCTTTACAGACAATCAGCCCCAGCATTTT. Residues: CASSFTDNQPQHF.

The genes are TRBV19 and TRBJ2-3; D might be TRBD2 (6 bases). Germline V CDR1 and CDR2: LNHDA, SQIVND (reference sequence). This CDR3 has 18 amino acids. Trimming removed 0 bases at V and 0 bases at J, with 16 bases between. CDR3 residues: CASSIEDPGGTSTDTQYF. CDR3 bases: TGTGCCAGTAGTATAGAGGACCCCGGGGGAACTAGCACAGATACGCAGTATTTT.

This sequence joins TRBV3-1 (or the pseudogene TRBV3-2) and TRBJ2-7; unclear D gene. This CDR3 has 14 residues. Trimming took 1 base from V and 9 from J, leaving 16 bases between them. Germline CDR1 LGHDT, CDR2 YNNKEL (reference sequence). The CDR3: CASSQGTLNTPQYF. Written as DNA, the CDR3 is TGTGCCAGCAGCCAAGGAACTCTGAATACGCCGCAGTACTTC.

This clone was counted between two and nine times. The chain joins TRBV15 to TRBJ2-6, with 8 bases lining up with TRBD1. Trimming took 5 bases from V and 0 from J; bases not matched to a gene: 3. CDR3 length equals 16 residues. From germline, CDR1 is LNHNV and CDR2 YYDKDF (reference sequence). This CDR3 reads CATSADRGSGANVLTF. DNA of the CDR3: TGTGCCACCAGCGCCGACAGGGGCTCTGGGGCCAACGTCCTGACTTTC.

The chain is built from TRBV5-4 and TRBJ2-7; the D gene is possibly TRBD1 (5 bases). V gave up 1 base and J gave up 7 bases, with 15 bases separating them. This CDR3 is built from 14 residues. CDR1 and CDR2 from the germline V gene are SGHNT and YYREEE (reference sequence). The CDR3 sequence: CASSLLTGFGEQYF. As DNA, the CDR3 is TGTGCCAGCAGCTTGCTTACAGGATTTGGGGAGCAGTACTTC.